This T cell receptor (beta chain) was observed in a study of response to subunit inactivated influenza vaccine (dated by TCRdb to the late 2010s). Background for the entire study: To follow how T cells responded to a trivalent subunit inactivated influenza vaccine, the researchers relied on deep quantitative profiling of the T cell receptor repertoire.

The method was RT-PCR. The instrument given in TCRdb is Illumina HiSeq 2500. TCRdb's own reprocessing of the public reads used fastp at Q25 and MiXCR and kept productive beta chains. Rows with a matching CDR3 protein are joined into one entry that keeps the most common DNA and genes. The sample table contains about half a million distinct CDR3 sequences; only one count was recorded for 25% of them. The ten largest clonotypes hold 1.5% to 2% of the sample. The CDR3 spans 13 residues, from the cysteine through the phenylalanine. The entry retains the CDR3 DNA only, 39 bases that are in frame from base 1. The CDR1 and CDR2 encoded by the germline V gene are MNHNS and SASEGT. V loses 1 base, J loses 5 bases, and the germline ends lie 8 bases apart. Broad study findings and their caveats: The authors proposed that each seasonal influenza vaccination may bring in only a limited number of new T cells.

The sample holds many counts of this clonotype. Its cognate antigen has yet to be identified. Nothing much larger sits one base from this clone, and base qualities are not available. The sequence joins TRBV6-1 to TRBJ1-1; matching of 5 bases hints at TRBD1 as the D gene. The TCR sequence derives from a man in his fifties who received an inactivated influenza vaccine. Donor details come from another sample of the same person, matched by shared clones. The sample here was CD4+ T cells sorted from PBMCs, taken roughly 5 days after vaccination. The DNA is as follows: TGTGCCAGCAGTGAAGTCGGGGGAACTGAAGCTTTCTTT. This codes for CASSEVGGTEAFF.